This entry lists 18 T cell receptor beta chains sequenced from one sample in a study of OX40 agonist ivuxolimab in advanced cancers. Sequencing used immunoSEQ multiplex PCR; TCRdb keeps in-frame clones, though not all of them. The table shows tens of thousands of clones, with approximately 81% occurring only once. This sample comprised CD4+ or CD8+ T cells sorted from blood, obtained in a trial of the OX40 agonist ivuxolimab. Source of these receptors: an adult with an advanced solid tumor such as melanoma, head and neck, liver or kidney cancer.

This clone was observed a few times. V gene TRBV2 combines with J gene TRBJ2-5, with no clear D. The germline V and J ends were trimmed by 4 bases and 1 base, with 4 bases remaining between them. This CDR3 is 12 amino acids long. Per the germline V gene, CDR1 is SNHLY and CDR2 is FYNNEI. CDR3 residues: CASSAFQETQYF. CDR3 sequence (DNA): TGTGCCAGCAGTGCATTCCAAGAGACCCAGTACTTC. Drawing the rest from reference TRBV2 and TRBJ2-5, the complete variable domain is EPEVTQTPSHQVTQMGQEVILRCVPISNHLYFYWYRQILGQKVEFLVSFYNNEISEKSEIFDDQFSVERPDGSNFTLKIRSTKLEDSAMYFCASSAFQETQYFGPGTRLLVL.

This chain links TRBV7-6 with TRBJ2-7; 9 bases are shared with TRBD2. Germline assignment: CDR1 SGHVS and CDR2 FNYEAQ. V was clipped by 4 bases and J by 3 bases; unmatched bases: 4. The CDR3 spans 14 residues. CDR3 protein: CASSSLTSGYEQYF. The CDR3 DNA reads TGTGCCAGCAGCTCGTTGACTAGCGGCTACGAGCAGTACTTC.

V gene TRBV14 combines with J gene TRBJ1-1, with a possible D match to TRBD1 (5 bases). The germline V and J ends were trimmed by 0 bases and 3 bases, with 14 bases remaining between them. The CDR3 loop spans 16 amino acids. Germline V CDR1 and CDR2: SGHDN, FVKESK. In DNA form, the CDR3 reads TGTGCCAGCAGCCAAGATTGGGGGGAGGTGTACACTGAAGCTTTCTTT. Translating gives CASSQDWGEVYTEAFF.

The chain links TRBV2 to TRBJ2-3; D is possibly TRBD1 (5 bases). Germline loops: CDR1 SNHLY, CDR2 FYNNEI. The CDR3 contains 14 residues. The V gene lost 7 bases and the J gene lost 0 bases, with 11 bases spanning the gap. The CDR3 DNA reads as TGTGCCAGCACCCGACAGATAAGCACAGATACGCAGTATTTT. It translates to CASTRQISTDTQYF.

This chain connects TRBV9 to TRBJ2-1; D unresolved. The germline gives CDR1 SGDLS, CDR2 YYNGEE. The CDR3 runs 15 residues. Trimming took 2 bases from V and 2 from J, leaving 11 bases between them. DNA for the CDR3: TGTGCCAGCAGCGTGCTGGCGCGCGCCTACAATGAGCAGTTCTTC. Amino acids: CASSVLARAYNEQFF.

This clone was found a few times. CDR3 residues: CASRIGNLDTQYF. The CDR3 DNA reads TGTGCCAGCAGGATTGGGAACCTGGATACGCAGTATTTT. The V call is TRBV5-6, the J call TRBJ2-3; D gene ambiguous. V shed 5 bases and J shed 6 bases, with 13 bases lying between them. This CDR3 has 13 amino acids. Germline lookup yields CDR1 SGHDT and CDR2 YYEEEE.

The CDR3 DNA is TGCGCCAGCAGCCAAGAGGTGAATCGGGAGCAGTACGTC. Translating it yields CASSQEVNREQYV. V gene TRBV4-1 combines with J gene TRBJ2-7; D unresolved. From germline, CDR1 is MGHRA and CDR2 YSYEKL. V lost 0 bases, J lost 7 bases, and 10 bases lay in between. The CDR3 sequence is 13 residues long.

The rearrangement links TRBV5-1 to TRBJ2-3; 11 nucleotides match TRBD2. The CDR3 is 15 amino acids. Germline CDR1 and CDR2: SGHRS and YFSETQ. With 5 bases clipped from V and 1 base from J, the junction kept 3 bases outside the gene matches. For the CDR3, the DNA is TGCGCCAGCAGTAGCGGGAGGGCCCGCACAGATACGCAGTATTTT. Protein product: CASSSGRARTDTQYF.

There are a few counts of this clone. The V and J genes are TRBV10-3 and TRBJ1-2; TRBD1 matches at 7 bases. CDR3 length equals 14 residues. Germline V gives CDR1 ENHRY, CDR2 SYGVKD. V shed 4 bases and J 4 bases; nucleotides not matched to a gene: 6. The CDR3 reads CAISGQGSSYGYTF. The CDR3 nucleotides are TGTGCCATCAGTGGACAGGGTTCAAGCTATGGCTACACCTTC.

There are many counts of this clone. The chain has TRBV11-1 and TRBJ2-7; D might be TRBD1 (6 bases). There are 12 residues in the CDR3. Germline lookup yields CDR1 SGHAT and CDR2 FQDESV (reference sequence). The V end lost 5 bases, the J end lost 4 bases, and 9 bases lay between the germline ends. CDR3 amino acids: CASSGQGYEQYF. CDR3 sequence (DNA): TGTGCCAGCAGCGGCCAGGGGTACGAGCAGTACTTC. Filled out from reference TRBV11-1 and TRBJ2-7, the complete variable domain reads EAEVAQSPRYKITEKSQAVAFWCDPISGHATLYWYRQILGQGPELLVQFQDESVVDDSQLPKDRFSAERLKGVDSTLKIQPAELGDSAMYLCASSGQGYEQYFGPGTRLTVT.

This chain links TRBV5-4 with TRBJ2-5; TRBD2 aligns across 7 bases. The CDR3 is 13 amino acids. The germline V gene has CDR1 SGHNT and CDR2 YYREEE (reference sequence). The ends lost 4 bases at V and 2 bases at J; junction bases unmatched: 2. The DNA of the CDR3 is TGTGCCAGCAGCCTCGGGAGGCAAGAGACCCAGTACTTC. Residues: CASSLGRQETQYF.

The chain is built from TRBV14 and TRBJ2-1, with 11 bases aligning to TRBD2. Looked up from germline, CDR1 is SGHDN and CDR2 is FVKESK. This CDR3 comprises 18 residues. The J segment lost 0 bases and the V segment lost 1 base, leaving 5 bases of the junction unmatched. In DNA, the CDR3 is TGTGCCAGCAGCCAAGGGGTAACTAGCGGGAGCTCCTACAATGAGCAGTTCTTC. This codes for CASSQGVTSGSSYNEQFF. The variable domain in full, completed from reference TRBV14 and TRBJ2-1, reads EAGVTQFPSHSVIEKGQTVTLRCDPISGHDNLYWYRRVMGKEIKFLLHFVKESKQDESGMPNNRFLAERTGGTYSTLKVQPAELEDSGVYFCASSQGVTSGSSYNEQFFGPGTRLTVL.

The chain links TRBV10-3 to TRBJ2-5, with D perhaps TRBD1 or TRBD2 (7 bases each). Trimming pared 11 bases from V and 3 bases from J, leaving 16 bases between. CDR1 ENHRY and CDR2 SYGVKD come from the germline V gene. The CDR3 has 13 residues. The CDR3 region is CAVRQGGEETQYF. CDR3 sequence (DNA): TGTGCCGTACGACAGGGAGGGGAAGAGACCCAGTACTTC.

This sequence joins TRBV7-5 and TRBJ1-3; TRBD1 reflects the table's D call only, with no check against the DNA. TRBV7-5 is described as a pseudogene. The CDR3 extends over 18 amino acids. CDR3 amino acids: CVSSGTGLEEECRNTIYF. For the CDR3, the DNA is TGTGTCAGCTCTGGGACAGGGTTAGAGGAGGAATGCCGGAACACCATATATTTT.

The chain has TRBV6-5 and TRBJ2-7, with a weak D call TRBD2 (6 bases). The CDR3 length is 15 residues. Germline V gene lookup returns CDR1 MNHEY and CDR2 SVGAGI. V was cut by 0 bases and J by 1 base, with 10 bases left in between. The CDR3 protein is CASSYSRDFSYEQYF. The CDR3 DNA reads as TGTGCCAGCAGTTACTCGCGGGACTTTTCCTACGAGCAGTACTTC.

CDR3 DNA: TGTGCCAGCAGCAGTAGCGGGAAACTCAATGAGCAGTTCTTC. Its translation is CASSSSGKLNEQFF. The rearrangement uses TRBV5-4 and TRBJ2-1; 8 bases are a match to TRBD2. The CDR3 runs 14 residues. The germline V gene encodes CDR1 SGHNT and CDR2 YYREEE (reference sequence). V gave up 4 bases and J gave up 6 bases; unmatched junction bases: 6.

J is TRBJ2-1 and V is TRBV28; 11 positions agree with TRBD2. V shed 5 bases and J 0 bases; nucleotides not matched to a gene: 9. From germline, CDR1 is MDHEN and CDR2 SYDVKM. The CDR3 covers 18 residues. The CDR3, as DNA: TGTGCCAGCAGTGAATTGGGACTAGCGGTGAGCTCCTACAATGAGCAGTTCTTC. Protein sequence: CASSELGLAVSSYNEQFF. Together with reference TRBV28 and TRBJ2-1, the CDR3 gives the full variable domain: DVKVTQSSRYLVKRTGEKVFLECVQDMDHENMFWYRQDPGLGLRLIYFSYDVKMKEKGDIPEGYSVSREKKERFSLILESASTNQTSMYLCASSELGLAVSSYNEQFFGPGTRLTVL.

The J gene is TRBJ1-1, the V gene TRBV5-4; D is possibly TRBD1 (6 bases). CDR3 length: 15 amino acids. The germline V gene has CDR1 SGHNT and CDR2 YYREEE (reference sequence). V lost 4 bases and J 5 bases, leaving 18 bases between the germline ends. The CDR3 sequence: CASSQEGGRGTEAFF. As DNA, the CDR3 is TGTGCCAGCAGCCAAGAGGGGGGGAGGGGAACTGAAGCTTTCTTT.